The present T cell receptor beta chain was sequenced within a study of spatial heterogeneity in lung cancer. Study information: The count of detected beta-chain sequences consistently exceeded that of alpha-chain sequences. Matched bulk RNA-seq provided a T cell module score, and TCR transcript counts in tumor regions correlated strongly with it. Across the raw uncorrected reads, a unique TCR and UMI combination was observed, on average, more than ten times. Points from the study as a whole: Expanded alpha and beta TCR counts within tumors tracked tumor mutation counts. Counts of ubiquitous and regional expanded TCRs tracked ubiquitous and regional nonsynonymous mutations, respectively.

V was trimmed by 5 bases and J by 5 bases, leaving 18 bases between them. The CDR3 runs to 15 residues. The V gene's germline CDR1 is MDHEN and CDR2 SYDVKM. Time point denoted: sample taken at primary tumor resection. This clonotype occurred many times. The antigen is undetermined. TCRdb redid the calling of the 5' RACE reads with MiXCR, one entry per CDR3 protein. This sample has some 4,700 distinct CDR3 sequences, with 3.9% found just once. Sequences were derived from lung tumor tissue, sampled at surgery. This TCR was recovered from a female donor with early-stage non-small cell lung cancer. The chain carries TRBV28 and TRBJ2-5; a possible D gene is TRBD2 (5 bases). The CDR3 bases are TGTGCCAGCAGTCCCAGCGGAGGCGGCCGGGAGACCCAGTACTTC. Translated, it gives CASSPSGGGRETQYF.